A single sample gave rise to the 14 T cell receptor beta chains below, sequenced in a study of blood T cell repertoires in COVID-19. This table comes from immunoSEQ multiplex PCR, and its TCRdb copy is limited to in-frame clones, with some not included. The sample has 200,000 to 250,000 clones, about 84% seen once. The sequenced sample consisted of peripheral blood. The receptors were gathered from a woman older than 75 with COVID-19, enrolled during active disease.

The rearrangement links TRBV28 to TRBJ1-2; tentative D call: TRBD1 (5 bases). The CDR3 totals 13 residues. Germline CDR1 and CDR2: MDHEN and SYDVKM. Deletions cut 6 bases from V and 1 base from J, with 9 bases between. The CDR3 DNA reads TGTGCCAGCAGGGGGGGGTATAACTATGGCTACACCTTC. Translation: CASRGGYNYGYTF.

The CDR3 loop is CSARDLPEAFF. The CDR3 region has the DNA TGCAGTGCTAGAGATCTCCCTGAAGCTTTCTTT. The chain recombines TRBV20-1 with TRBJ1-1, with no clear D. Trimming shortened V by 0 bases and J by 6 bases, and 5 bases separated the two germline ends. The length of the CDR3 is 11 residues. Germline loops: CDR1 DFQATT, CDR2 SNEGSKA (reference sequence).

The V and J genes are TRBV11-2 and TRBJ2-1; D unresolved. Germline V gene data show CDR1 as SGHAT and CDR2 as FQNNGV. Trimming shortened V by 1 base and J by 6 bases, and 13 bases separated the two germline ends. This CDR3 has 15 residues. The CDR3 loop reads CASSLGRLGANEQFF. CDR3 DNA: TGTGCCAGCAGCTTAGGCAGGTTAGGTGCCAATGAGCAGTTCTTC.

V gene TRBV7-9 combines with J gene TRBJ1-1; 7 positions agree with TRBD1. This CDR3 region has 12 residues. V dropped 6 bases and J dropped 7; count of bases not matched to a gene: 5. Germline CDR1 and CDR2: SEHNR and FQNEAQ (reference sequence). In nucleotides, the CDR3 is TGTGCCAGCAGATTGAGACAGGGTGAAGCTTTCTTT. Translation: CASRLRQGEAFF.

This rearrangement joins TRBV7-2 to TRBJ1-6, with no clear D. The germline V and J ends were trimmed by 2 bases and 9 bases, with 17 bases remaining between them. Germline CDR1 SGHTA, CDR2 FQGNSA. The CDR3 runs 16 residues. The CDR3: CASSLLGRSLPSPLHF. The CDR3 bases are TGTGCCAGCAGCTTATTGGGTCGGAGCTTACCTTCACCCCTCCACTTT. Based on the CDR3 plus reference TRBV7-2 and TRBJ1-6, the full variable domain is GAGVSQSPSNKVTEKGKDVELRCDPISGHTALYWYRQSLGQGLEFLIYFQGNSAPDKSGLPSDRFSAERTGGSVSTLTIQRTQQEDSAVYLCASSLLGRSLPSPLHFGNGTRLTVT.

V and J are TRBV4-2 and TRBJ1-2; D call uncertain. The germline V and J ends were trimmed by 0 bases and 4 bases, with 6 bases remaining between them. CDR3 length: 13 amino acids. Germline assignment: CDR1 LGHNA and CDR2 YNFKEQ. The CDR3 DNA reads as TGTGCCAGCAGCCAAGAGGAGGGCTATGGCTACACCTTC. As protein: CASSQEEGYGYTF.

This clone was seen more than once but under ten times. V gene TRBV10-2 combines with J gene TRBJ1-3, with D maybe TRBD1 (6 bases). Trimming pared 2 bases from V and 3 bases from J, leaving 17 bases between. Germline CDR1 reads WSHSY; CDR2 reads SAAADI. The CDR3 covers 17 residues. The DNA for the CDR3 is TGCGCCAGCAGTGAGAGGGGTGCACAGGGTTTTGGAAACACCATATATTTT. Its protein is CASSERGAQGFGNTIYF.

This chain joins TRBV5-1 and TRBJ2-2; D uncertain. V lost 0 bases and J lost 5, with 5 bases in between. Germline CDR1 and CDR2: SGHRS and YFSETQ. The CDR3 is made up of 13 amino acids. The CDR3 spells CASSLVVTGELFF. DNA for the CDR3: TGCGCCAGCAGCTTGGTAGTTACCGGGGAGCTGTTTTTT.

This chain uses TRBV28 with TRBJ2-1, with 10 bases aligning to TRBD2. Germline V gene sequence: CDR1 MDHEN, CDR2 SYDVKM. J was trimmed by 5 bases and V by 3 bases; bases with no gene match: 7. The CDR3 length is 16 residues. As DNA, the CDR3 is TGTGCCAGCAGTTTCCCTAGCGGGGGTTTAAACAATGAGCAGTTCTTC. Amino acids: CASSFPSGGLNNEQFF. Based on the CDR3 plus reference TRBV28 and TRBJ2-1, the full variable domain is DVKVTQSSRYLVKRTGEKVFLECVQDMDHENMFWYRQDPGLGLRLIYFSYDVKMKEKGDIPEGYSVSREKKERFSLILESASTNQTSMYLCASSFPSGGLNNEQFFGPGTRLTVL.

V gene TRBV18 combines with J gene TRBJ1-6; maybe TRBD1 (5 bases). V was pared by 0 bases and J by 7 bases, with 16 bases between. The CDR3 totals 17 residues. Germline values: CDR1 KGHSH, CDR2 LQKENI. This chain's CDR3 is CASSPPRGSSLNSPLHF. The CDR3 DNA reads TGTGCCAGCTCACCACCTCGGGGGAGCTCCTTAAATTCACCCCTCCACTTT.

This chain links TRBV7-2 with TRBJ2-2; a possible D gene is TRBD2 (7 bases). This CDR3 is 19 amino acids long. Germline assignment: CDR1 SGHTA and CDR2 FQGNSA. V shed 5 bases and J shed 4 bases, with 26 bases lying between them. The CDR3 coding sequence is TGTGCCAGCAGCCCCAAGGGAGGGTATTCTTTAGGGGGCACCGGGGAGCTGTTTTTT. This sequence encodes CASSPKGGYSLGGTGELFF.

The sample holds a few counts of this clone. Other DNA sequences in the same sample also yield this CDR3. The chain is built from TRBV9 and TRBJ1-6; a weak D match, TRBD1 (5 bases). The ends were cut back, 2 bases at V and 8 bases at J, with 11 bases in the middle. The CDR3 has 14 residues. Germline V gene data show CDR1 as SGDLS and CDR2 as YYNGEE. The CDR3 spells CASSVGPGDSPLHF. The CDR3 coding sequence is TGTGCCAGCAGCGTGGGCCCGGGGGATTCACCCCTCCACTTT.

CDR3 amino acids: CASSLGRAGNTIYF. CDR3 DNA sequence: TGTGCCAGCAGCCTGGGGAGGGCTGGAAACACCATATATTTT. The chain links TRBV27 to TRBJ1-3; D is ambiguous. Germline V CDR1 and CDR2: MNHEY, SMNVEV (reference sequence). The CDR3 loop spans 14 amino acids. V was cut by 6 bases and J by 2 bases, with 11 bases left in between.

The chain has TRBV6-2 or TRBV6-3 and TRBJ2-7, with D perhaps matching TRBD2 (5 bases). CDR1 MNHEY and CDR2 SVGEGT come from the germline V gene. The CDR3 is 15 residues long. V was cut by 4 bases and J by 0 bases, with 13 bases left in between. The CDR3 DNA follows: TGTGCCAGCAGTTCCCCGAGCGGCCTCTCCTACGAGCAGTACTTC. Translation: CASSSPSGLSYEQYF.